Detailed here is one T cell receptor beta chain. This clonotype appeared many times. No antigen is known for it. Nothing much larger sits one base from this clone, and base qualities are not available. The data belong to a study of CD8+CD57+ T cells in acquired aplastic anemia (dated by TCRdb to between 2017 and 2018). Regarding the complete study: DNA extracted from sorted CD4+ and CD8+ cells had a mean of about 3 ug, with a range of roughly 0.19 to 27.4 ug. A CD8+CD57+ expansion meant a frequency higher than the mean frequency seen in healthy subjects. Study-level results and caveats: Roughly 31 CD8+ CDR3 sequences were shared between patients and controls but appeared highly expressed in patients and within their immunodominant clones. Patients and healthy controls showed no significant difference in CD8+ Simpson's diversity (P=0.060).

Genomic DNA served as template for TCR beta VDJ combination and CDR3 sequence profiling. An Illumina HiSeq 2000 was the platform used for TCR repertoire sequencing. Concerning the study's data processing: TRBV/TRBJ rearrangement plots, CDR3 size and DJ length profiles, and Simpson's diversity index were used to evaluate the repertoires. Whichever DNA sequence was most abundant in the deep sequencing data was defined as the immunodominant clone. CDR3 amino acid sequences were checked for sharing across subjects and were also compared against the VDJdb database and published repertoires. TCRdb reworked the public reads: Q25 trimming with fastp, MiXCR clone assembly, productive beta chains retained. CDR3 protein sequences are deduplicated, and each keeps its most common genes and DNA. The V and J calls were determined by TCRdb, not by the authors. Recorded for this sample are about 470,000 distinct CDR3 sequences; around 32% of them occurred a single time. Of the sample, less than 1% falls within the top ten clones.

The CDR3 covers 17 residues, taking in both the cysteine and the phenylalanine. Only CDR3 DNA remains: 51 bases, in frame from the first base. In the germline V gene, CDR1 corresponds to ENHRY and CDR2 to SYGVKD. The junction carries 21 bases between V and J, which are trimmed by 8 bases and 0 bases respectively. Patients chosen for sequencing had shown expansion of CD8+CD57+ cells by flow cytometry. Every patient had severe acquired aplastic anemia, diagnosed using the International Study of Aplastic Anemia and Agranulocytosis and Camitta criteria. At the time blood was sampled, none of the patients had received any therapy. TCR repertoires of sorted CD4+ and CD8+ blood T cells from severe aplastic anemia patients and healthy subjects were deep-sequenced in the study. In the USA, patient enrollment took place under clinicaltrials.gov protocols 00001620, 01623167, 00001397, 00071045, 00081523 and 00961064. Ficoll-Paque density gradient centrifugation was used to isolate peripheral blood mononuclear cells. Before DNA extraction, CD4+ and CD8+ T cells were sorted with FACS or magnetic beads.

The clonotype comes from a human donor with aplastic anemia. This sequence uses TRBV10-3 and TRBJ2-3; the D gene assignment is perhaps TRBD1 or TRBD2, with each matching 5 bases. The sequencing sample was made of sorted CD4+, CD8+, or CD8+CD57+ T cells (not recorded which) from PBMCs. The CDR3 is CAISGRGGTGSTDTQYF. The sequenced DNA: TGTGCCATCTCCGGCCGGGGCGGAACGGGGAGCACAGATACGCAGTATTTT.